This T cell receptor beta chain was profiled in a study of T-cell reconstitution after alpha-beta-depleted transplantation in children. This CDR3 contains 13 residues. Deletions cut 2 bases from V and 6 bases from J, with 8 bases between. A few counts support this clonotype. Researchers prepared the TCRbeta library using unique molecular identifiers, the study reports. TCRdb recomputed calls from the PCR reads with MiXCR, one row per CDR3 protein. This table has about 830,000 distinct CDR3 sequences, 16% appearing once. This sample comprised PBMCs, mostly from graft donor cells, obtained 360 days after TCRalphabeta/CD19-depleted stem cell transplant. This chain joins TRBV12-3 or TRBV12-4 and TRBJ1-5; D is undetermined. This TCR came from a male patient aged 10 to 17 who had a stem cell transplant for acute lymphoblastic leukemia, so the T cells may come from the graft donor. The CDR3 DNA reads TGTGCCAGCAGTTTAAAAAGGGTTCAGCCCCAGCATTTT. Encoded protein: CASSLKRVQPQHF.